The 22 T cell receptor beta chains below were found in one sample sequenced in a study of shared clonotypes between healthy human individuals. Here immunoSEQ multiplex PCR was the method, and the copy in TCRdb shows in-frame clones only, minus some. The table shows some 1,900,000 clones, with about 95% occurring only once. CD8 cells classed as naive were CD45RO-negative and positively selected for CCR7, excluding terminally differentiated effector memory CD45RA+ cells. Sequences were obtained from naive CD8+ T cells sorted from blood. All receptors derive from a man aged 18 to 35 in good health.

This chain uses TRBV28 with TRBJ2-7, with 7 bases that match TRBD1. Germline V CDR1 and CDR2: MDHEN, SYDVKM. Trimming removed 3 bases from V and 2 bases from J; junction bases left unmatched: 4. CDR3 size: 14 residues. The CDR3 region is CASSFGTAPYEQYF. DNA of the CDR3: TGTGCCAGCAGTTTCGGGACAGCCCCCTACGAGCAGTACTTC.

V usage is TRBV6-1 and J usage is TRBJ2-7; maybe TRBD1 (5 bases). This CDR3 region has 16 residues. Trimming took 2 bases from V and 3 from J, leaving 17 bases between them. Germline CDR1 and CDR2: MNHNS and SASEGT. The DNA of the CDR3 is TGTGCCAGCAGTGAAAGTGCATGGGGCACTGGCTACGAGCAGTACTTC. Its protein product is CASSESAWGTGYEQYF.

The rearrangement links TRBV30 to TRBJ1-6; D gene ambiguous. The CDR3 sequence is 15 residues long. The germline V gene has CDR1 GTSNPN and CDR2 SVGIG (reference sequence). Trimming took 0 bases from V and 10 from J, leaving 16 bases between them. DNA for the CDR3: TGTGCCTGGAGTGTTTTAGCCGAATACGAATCACCCCTCCACTTT. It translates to CAWSVLAEYESPLHF.

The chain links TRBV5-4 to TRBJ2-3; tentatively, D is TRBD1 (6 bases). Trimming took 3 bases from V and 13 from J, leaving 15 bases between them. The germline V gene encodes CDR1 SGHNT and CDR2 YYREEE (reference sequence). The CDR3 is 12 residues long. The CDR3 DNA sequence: TGTGCCAGCAGCTCAGGGGCCGAAACTGAGTATTTT. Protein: CASSSGAETEYF.

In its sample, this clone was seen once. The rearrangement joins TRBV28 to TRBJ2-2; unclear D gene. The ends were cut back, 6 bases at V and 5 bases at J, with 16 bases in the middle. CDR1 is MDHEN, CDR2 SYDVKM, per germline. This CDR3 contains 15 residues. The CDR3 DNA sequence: TGTGCCAGCAGCCTTAAGGGTCCACGGACCGGGGAGCTGTTTTTT. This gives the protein CASSLKGPRTGELFF.

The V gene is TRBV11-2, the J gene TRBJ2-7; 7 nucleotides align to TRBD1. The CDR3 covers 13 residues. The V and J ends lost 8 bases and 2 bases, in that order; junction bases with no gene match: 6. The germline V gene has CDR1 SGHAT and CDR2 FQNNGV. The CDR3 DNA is TGTGCCAGCGGGACAGCCCCGACCTACGAGCAGTACTTC. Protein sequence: CASGTAPTYEQYF.

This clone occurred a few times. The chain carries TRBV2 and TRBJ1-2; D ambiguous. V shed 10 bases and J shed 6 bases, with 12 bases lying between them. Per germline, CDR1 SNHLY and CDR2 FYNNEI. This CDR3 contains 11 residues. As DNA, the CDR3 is TGTGCCACCCGGGAAGAGGATGGCTACACCTTC. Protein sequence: CATREEDGYTF. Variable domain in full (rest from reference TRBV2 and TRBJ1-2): EPEVTQTPSHQVTQMGQEVILRCVPISNHLYFYWYRQILGQKVEFLVSFYNNEISEKSEIFDDQFSVERPDGSNFTLKIRSTKLEDSAMYFCATREEDGYTFGSGTRLTVV.

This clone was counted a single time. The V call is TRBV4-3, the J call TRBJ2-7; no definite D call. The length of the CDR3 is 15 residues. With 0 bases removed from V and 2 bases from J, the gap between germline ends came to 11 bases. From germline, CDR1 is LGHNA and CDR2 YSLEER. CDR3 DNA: TGCGCCAGCAGCCAAGAGGGCGGCGGCACCTACGAGCAGTACTTC. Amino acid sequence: CASSQEGGGTYEQYF.

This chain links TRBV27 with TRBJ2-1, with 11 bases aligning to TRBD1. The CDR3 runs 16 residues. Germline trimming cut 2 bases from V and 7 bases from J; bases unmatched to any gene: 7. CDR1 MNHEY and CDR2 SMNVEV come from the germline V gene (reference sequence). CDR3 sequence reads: CASSLGGGQGANEQFF. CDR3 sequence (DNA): TGTGCCAGCAGTTTAGGGGGTGGACAGGGGGCAAATGAGCAGTTCTTC.

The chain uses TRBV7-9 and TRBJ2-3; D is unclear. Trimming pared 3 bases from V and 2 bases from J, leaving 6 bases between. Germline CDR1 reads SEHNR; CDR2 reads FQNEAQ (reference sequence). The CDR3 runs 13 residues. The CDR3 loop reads CASSFWSTDTQYF. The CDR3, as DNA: TGTGCCAGCAGCTTCTGGTCCACAGATACGCAGTATTTT.

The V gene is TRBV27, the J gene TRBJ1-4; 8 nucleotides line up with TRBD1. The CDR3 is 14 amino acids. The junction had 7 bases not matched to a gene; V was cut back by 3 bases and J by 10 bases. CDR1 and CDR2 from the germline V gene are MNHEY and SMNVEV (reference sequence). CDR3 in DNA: TGTGCCAGCAGTTTCGGGACAGGTCGTAGAAAACTGTTTTTT. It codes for CASSFGTGRRKLFF.

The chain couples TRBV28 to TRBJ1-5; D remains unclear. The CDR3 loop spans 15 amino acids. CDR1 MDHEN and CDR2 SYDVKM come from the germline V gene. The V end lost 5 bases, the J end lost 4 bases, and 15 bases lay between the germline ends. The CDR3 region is CASSPLVFSNQPQHF. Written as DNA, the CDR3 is TGTGCCAGCAGTCCACTAGTTTTCAGTAATCAGCCCCAGCATTTT.

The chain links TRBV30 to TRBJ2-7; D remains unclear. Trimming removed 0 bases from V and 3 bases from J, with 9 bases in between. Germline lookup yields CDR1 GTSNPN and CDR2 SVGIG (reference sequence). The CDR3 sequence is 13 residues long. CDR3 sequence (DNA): TGTGCCTGGAGTGTTATAGGGTTCTACGAGCAGTACTTC. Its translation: CAWSVIGFYEQYF.

CDR3 coding DNA: TGTGCCAGCAGCTTAATGGGTCAGCCCCAGCATTTT. Translating it yields CASSLMGQPQHF. The chain recombines TRBV7-9 with TRBJ1-5, with no clear D. Looked up from germline, CDR1 is SEHNR and CDR2 is FQNEAQ (reference sequence). Trimming stripped 2 bases from V and 6 bases from J, with 5 bases between. The CDR3 has 12 residues.

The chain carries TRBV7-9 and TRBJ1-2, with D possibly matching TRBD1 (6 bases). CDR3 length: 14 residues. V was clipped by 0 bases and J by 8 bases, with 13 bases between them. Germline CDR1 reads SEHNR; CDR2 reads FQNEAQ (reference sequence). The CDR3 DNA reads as TGTGCCAGCAGCTTAGCGGCAGGGGCGGACGGCTACACCTTC. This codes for CASSLAAGADGYTF.

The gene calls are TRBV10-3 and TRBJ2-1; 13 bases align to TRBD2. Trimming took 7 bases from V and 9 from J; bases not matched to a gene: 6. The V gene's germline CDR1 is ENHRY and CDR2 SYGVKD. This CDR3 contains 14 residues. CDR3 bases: TGTGCCATCACGGGACTAGCGGGATTCGGTGAGCAGTTCTTC. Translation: CAITGLAGFGEQFF.

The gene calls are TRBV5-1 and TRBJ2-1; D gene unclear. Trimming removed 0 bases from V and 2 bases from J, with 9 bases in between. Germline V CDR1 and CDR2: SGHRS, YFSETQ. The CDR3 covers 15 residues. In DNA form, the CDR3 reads TGCGCCAGCAGCTTGGACCTATCCCCCTACAATGAGCAGTTCTTC. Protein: CASSLDLSPYNEQFF.

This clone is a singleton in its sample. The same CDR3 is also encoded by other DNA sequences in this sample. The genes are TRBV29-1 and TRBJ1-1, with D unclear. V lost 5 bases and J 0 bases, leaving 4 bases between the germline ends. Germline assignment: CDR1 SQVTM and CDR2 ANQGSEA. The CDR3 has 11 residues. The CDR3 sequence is CSVPMNTEAFF. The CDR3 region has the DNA TGCAGCGTTCCGATGAACACTGAAGCTTTCTTT. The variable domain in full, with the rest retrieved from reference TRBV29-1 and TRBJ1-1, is SAVISQKPSRDICQRGTSLTIQCQVDSQVTMMFWYRQQPGQSLTLIATANQGSEATYESGFVIDKFPISRPNLTFSTLTVSNMSPEDSSIYLCSVPMNTEAFFGQGTRLTVV.

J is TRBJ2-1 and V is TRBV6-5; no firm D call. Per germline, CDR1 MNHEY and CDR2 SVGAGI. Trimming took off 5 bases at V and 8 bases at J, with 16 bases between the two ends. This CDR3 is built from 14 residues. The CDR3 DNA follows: TGTGCCAGCAGTCGTTCGGGCCCGGACCATGAGCAGTTCTTC. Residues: CASSRSGPDHEQFF.

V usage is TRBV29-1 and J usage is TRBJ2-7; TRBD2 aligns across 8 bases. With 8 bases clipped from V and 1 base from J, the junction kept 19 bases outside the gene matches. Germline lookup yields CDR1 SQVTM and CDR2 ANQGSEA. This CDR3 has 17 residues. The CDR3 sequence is CSTQGAAGGEMSYEQYF. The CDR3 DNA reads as TGCAGCACACAGGGCGCGGCGGGGGGCGAAATGTCCTACGAGCAGTACTTC.

CDR3 nucleotide sequence: TGTGCCAGCAGCCAAACCGGCCGGGGGGAAGATGGCTACACCTTC. Its translation: CASSQTGRGEDGYTF. The chain is built from TRBV11-2 and TRBJ1-2; D possibly corresponds to TRBD1 (5 bases). V lost 5 bases and J 6 bases, leaving 19 bases between the germline ends. The germline gives CDR1 SGHAT, CDR2 FQNNGV. The CDR3 is made up of 15 amino acids.

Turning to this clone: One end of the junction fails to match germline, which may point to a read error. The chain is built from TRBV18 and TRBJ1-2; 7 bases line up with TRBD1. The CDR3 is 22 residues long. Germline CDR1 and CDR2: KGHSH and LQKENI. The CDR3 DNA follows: TGTGCCAGCTCATCACCAACGACAGGGATGGAGTTAGGATCCTCCGGAAACTATGGCTACACCTTC. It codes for CASSSPTTGMELGSSGNYGYTF.